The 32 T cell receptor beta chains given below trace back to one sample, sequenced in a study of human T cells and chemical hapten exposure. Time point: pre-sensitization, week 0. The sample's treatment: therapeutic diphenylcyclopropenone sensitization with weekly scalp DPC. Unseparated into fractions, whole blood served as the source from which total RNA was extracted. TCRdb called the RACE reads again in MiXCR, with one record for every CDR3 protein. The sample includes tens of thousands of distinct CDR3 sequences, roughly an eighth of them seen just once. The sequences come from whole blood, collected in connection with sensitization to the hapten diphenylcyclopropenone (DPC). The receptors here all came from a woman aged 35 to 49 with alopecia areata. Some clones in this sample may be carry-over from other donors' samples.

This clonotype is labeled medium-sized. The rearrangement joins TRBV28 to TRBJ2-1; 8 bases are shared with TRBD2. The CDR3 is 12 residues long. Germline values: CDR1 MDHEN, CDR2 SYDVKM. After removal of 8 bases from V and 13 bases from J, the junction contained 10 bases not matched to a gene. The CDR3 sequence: CASPGTGGRQFF. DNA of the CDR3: TGTGCCAGCCCCGGGACGGGAGGGCGTCAGTTCTTC.

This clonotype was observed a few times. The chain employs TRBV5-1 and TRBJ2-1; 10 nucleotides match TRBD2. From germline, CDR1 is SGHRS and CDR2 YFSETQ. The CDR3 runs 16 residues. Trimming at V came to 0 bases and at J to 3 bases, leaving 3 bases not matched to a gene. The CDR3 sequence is CASSLAASGGYNEQFF. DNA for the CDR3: TGCGCCAGCAGCTTGGCCGCTAGCGGGGGCTACAATGAGCAGTTCTTC.

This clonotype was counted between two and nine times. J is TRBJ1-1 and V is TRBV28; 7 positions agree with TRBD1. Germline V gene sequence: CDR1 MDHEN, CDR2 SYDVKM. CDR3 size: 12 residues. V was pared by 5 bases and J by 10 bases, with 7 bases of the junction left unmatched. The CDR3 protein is CASSLLRGVAFF. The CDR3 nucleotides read TGTGCCAGCAGTCTCCTCAGGGGGGTAGCTTTCTTT.

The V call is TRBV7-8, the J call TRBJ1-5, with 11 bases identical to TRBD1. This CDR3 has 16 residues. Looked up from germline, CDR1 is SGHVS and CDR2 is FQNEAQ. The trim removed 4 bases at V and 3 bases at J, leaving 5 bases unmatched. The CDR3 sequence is CASSSGQGAFNQPQHF. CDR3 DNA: TGTGCCAGCAGCTCCGGACAGGGGGCTTTCAATCAGCCCCAGCATTTT. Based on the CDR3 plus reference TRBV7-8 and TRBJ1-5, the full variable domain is GAGVSQSPRYKVAKRGQDVALRCDPISGHVSLFWYQQALGQGPEFLTYFQNEAQLDKSGLPSDRFFAERPEGSVSTLKIQRTQQEDSAVYLCASSSGQGAFNQPQHFGDGTRLSIL.

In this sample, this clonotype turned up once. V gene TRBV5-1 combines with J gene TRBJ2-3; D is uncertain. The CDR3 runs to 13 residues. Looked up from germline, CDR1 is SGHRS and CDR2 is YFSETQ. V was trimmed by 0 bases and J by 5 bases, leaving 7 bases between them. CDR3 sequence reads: CASSLVAGDTQYF. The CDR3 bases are TGCGCCAGCAGCTTGGTAGCCGGAGATACGCAGTATTTT.

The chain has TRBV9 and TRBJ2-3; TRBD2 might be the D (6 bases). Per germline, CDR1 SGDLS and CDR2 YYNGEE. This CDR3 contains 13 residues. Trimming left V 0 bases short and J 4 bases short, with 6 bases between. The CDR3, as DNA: TGTGCCAGCAGCGTAGGGGGGGCAGATACGCAGTATTTT. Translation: CASSVGGADTQYF.

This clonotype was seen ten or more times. CDR3 amino acids: CASRLDGRGGNEKLFF. The DNA for the CDR3 is TGTGCAAGTCGCTTAGATGGTAGGGGCGGTAATGAAAAACTGTTTTTT. The rearrangement uses TRBV12-2 and TRBJ1-4; TRBD1, the D gene given by the table, was not confirmed from the DNA. TRBV12-2 is listed as a pseudogene. This CDR3 has 16 residues.

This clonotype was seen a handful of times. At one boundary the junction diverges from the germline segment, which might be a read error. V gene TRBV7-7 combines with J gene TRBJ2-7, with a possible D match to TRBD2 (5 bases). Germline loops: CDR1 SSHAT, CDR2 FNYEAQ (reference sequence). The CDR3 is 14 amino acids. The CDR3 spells CASSPIRRAYEQYF. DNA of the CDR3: TGTGCTAGCAGTCCAATTAGGCGGGCCTACGAGCAGTACTTC.

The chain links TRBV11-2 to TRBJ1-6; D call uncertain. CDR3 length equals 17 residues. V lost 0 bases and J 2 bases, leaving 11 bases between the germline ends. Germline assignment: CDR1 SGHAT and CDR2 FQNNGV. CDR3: CASSLDPGITYNSPLHF. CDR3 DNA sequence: TGTGCCAGCAGCTTAGATCCGGGGATCACCTATAATTCACCCCTCCACTTT.

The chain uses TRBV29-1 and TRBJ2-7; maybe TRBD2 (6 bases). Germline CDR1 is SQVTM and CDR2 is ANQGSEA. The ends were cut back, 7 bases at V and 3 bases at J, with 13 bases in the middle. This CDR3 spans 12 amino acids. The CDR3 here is CSGGDGYYEQYF. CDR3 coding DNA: TGCAGCGGCGGGGACGGCTACTACGAGCAGTACTTC.

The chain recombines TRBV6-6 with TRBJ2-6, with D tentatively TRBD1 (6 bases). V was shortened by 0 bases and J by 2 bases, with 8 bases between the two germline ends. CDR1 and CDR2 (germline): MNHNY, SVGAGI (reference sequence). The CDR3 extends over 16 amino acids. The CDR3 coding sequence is TGTGCCAGCAGTTACTCAGGGGGAACTGGGGCCAACGTCCTGACTTTC. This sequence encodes CASSYSGGTGANVLTF.

CDR3 residues: CASSLGWVASEKLFF. Here the CDR3 DNA reads TGTGCCAGCAGCTTAGGATGGGTGGCCTCTGAAAAACTGTTTTTT. The rearrangement joins TRBV7-2 to TRBJ1-4; no clear D gene. This CDR3 has 15 residues. With 1 base removed from V and 7 bases from J, the gap between germline ends came to 13 bases. Germline values: CDR1 SGHTA, CDR2 FQGNSA.

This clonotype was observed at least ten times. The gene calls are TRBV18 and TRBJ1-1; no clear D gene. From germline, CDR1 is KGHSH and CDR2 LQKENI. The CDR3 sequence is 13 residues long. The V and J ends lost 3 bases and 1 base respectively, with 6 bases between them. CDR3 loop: CASSPSENTEAFF. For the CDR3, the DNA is TGTGCCAGCTCACCTTCGGAGAACACTGAAGCTTTCTTT.

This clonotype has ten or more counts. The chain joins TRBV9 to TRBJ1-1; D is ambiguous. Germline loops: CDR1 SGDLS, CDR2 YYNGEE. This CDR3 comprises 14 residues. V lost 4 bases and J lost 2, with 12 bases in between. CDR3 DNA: TGTGCCAGCAGCCCGGTCGGGGTCAACACTGAAGCTTTCTTT. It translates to CASSPVGVNTEAFF.

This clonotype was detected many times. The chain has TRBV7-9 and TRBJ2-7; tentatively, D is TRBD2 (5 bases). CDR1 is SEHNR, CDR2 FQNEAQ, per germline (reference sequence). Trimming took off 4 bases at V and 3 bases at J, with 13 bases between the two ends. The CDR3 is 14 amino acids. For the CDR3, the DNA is TGTGCCAGCAGCTCTAGAGGGTTCTACTACGAGCAGTACTTC. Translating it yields CASSSRGFYYEQYF.

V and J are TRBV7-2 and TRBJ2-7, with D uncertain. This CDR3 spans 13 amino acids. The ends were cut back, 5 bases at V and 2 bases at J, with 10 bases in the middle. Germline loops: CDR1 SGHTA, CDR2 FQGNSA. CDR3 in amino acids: CASSLDSTYEQYF. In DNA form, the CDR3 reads TGTGCCAGCAGCCTAGACTCAACCTACGAGCAGTACTTC. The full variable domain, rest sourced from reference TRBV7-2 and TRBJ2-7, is GAGVSQSPSNKVTEKGKDVELRCDPISGHTALYWYRQSLGQGLEFLIYFQGNSAPDKSGLPSDRFSAERTGGSVSTLTIQRTQQEDSAVYLCASSLDSTYEQYFGPGTRLTVT.

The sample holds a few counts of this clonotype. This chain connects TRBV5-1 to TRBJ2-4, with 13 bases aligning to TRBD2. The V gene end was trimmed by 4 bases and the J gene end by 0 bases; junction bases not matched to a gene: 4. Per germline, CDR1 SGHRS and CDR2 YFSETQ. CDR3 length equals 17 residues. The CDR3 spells CASSPGLAGEAKNIQYF. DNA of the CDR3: TGCGCCAGCAGCCCTGGACTAGCGGGAGAAGCCAAAAACATTCAGTACTTC.

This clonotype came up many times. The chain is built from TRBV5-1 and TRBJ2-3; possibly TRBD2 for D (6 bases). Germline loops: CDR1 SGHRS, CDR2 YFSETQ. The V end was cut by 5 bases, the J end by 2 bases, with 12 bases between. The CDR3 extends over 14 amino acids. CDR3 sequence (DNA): TGCGCCAGCAGAACCGGGAGCCACACAGATACGCAGTATTTT. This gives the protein CASRTGSHTDTQYF.

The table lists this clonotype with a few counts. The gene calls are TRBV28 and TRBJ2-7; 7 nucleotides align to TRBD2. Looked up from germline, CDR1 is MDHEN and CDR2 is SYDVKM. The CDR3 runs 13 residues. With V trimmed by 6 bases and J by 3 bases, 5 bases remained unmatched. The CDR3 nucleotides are TGTGCCAGCAGGGACGGGGGGAACTACGAGCAGTACTTC. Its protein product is CASRDGGNYEQYF.

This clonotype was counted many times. In DNA, the CDR3 is TGTGCCAGCAGCCAAGGGGACAGGGAGGTTCAGCCCCAGCATTTT. This sequence encodes CASSQGDREVQPQHF. The chain links TRBV3-1 to TRBJ1-5, with 9 bases that match TRBD1. CDR1 and CDR2 from the germline V gene are LGHDT and YNNKEL (reference sequence). The CDR3 runs to 15 residues. V lost 1 base to trimming and J lost 6 bases; unmatched junction nucleotides: 4.

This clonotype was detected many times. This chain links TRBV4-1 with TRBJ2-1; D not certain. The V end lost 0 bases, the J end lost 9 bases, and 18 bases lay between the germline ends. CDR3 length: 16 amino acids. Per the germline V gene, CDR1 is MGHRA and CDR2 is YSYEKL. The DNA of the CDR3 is TGCGCCAGCAGCCAAGATGACCAGCGCCGACTGGGTGAGCAGTTCTTC. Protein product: CASSQDDQRRLGEQFF.

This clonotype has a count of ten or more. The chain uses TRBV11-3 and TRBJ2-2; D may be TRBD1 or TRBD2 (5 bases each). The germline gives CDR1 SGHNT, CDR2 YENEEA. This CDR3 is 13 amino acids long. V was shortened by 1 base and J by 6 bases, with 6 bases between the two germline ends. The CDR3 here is CASSLVGAGELFF. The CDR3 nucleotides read TGTGCCAGCAGCTTAGTGGGGGCCGGGGAGCTGTTTTTT. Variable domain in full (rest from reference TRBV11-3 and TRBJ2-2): EAGVVQSPRYKIIEKKQPVAFWCNPISGHNTLYWYLQNLGQGPELLIRYENEEAVDDSQLPKDRFSAERLKGVDSTLKIQPAELGDSAVYLCASSLVGAGELFFGEGSRLTVL.

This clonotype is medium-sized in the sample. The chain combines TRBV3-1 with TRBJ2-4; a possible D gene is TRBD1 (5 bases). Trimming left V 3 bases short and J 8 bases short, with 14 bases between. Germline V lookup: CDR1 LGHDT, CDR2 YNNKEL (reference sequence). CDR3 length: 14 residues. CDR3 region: CASSQSTGWYIQYF. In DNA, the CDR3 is TGTGCCAGCAGCCAGTCAACAGGATGGTACATTCAGTACTTC. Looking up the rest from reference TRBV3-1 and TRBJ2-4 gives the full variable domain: DTAVSQTPKYLVTQMGNDKSIKCEQNLGHDTMYWYKQDSKKFLKIMFSYNNKELIINETVPNRFSPKSPDKAHLNLHINSLELGDSAVYFCASSQSTGWYIQYFGAGTRLSVL.

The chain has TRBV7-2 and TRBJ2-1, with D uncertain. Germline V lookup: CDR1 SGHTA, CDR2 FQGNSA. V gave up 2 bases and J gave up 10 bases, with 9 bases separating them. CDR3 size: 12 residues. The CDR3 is CASSLYEAEQFF. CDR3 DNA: TGTGCCAGCAGCTTATACGAAGCCGAGCAGTTCTTC.

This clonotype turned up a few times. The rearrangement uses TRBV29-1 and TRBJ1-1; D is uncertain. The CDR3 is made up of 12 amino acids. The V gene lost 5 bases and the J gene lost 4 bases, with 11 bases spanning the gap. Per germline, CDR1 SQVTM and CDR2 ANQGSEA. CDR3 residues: CSVRQGLTEAFF. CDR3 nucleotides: TGCAGCGTTCGTCAAGGGCTCACTGAAGCTTTCTTT. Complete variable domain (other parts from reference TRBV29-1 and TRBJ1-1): SAVISQKPSRDICQRGTSLTIQCQVDSQVTMMFWYRQQPGQSLTLIATANQGSEATYESGFVIDKFPISRPNLTFSTLTVSNMSPEDSSIYLCSVRQGLTEAFFGQGTRLTVV.

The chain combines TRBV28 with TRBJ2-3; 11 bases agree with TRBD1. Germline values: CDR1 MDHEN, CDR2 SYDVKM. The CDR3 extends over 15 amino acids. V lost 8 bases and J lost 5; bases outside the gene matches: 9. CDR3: CASGLGQGAIDTQYF. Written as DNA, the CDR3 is TGTGCCAGCGGCTTAGGACAGGGGGCGATAGATACGCAGTATTTT. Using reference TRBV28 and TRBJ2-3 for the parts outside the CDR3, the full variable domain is DVKVTQSSRYLVKRTGEKVFLECVQDMDHENMFWYRQDPGLGLRLIYFSYDVKMKEKGDIPEGYSVSREKKERFSLILESASTNQTSMYLCASGLGQGAIDTQYFGPGTRLTVL.

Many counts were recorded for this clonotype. The CDR3 loop is CASSLGQGIGETQYF. The CDR3, as DNA: TGTGCCAGCAGCTTGGGACAGGGGATCGGAGAGACCCAGTACTTC. The chain uses TRBV5-4 and TRBJ2-5, with 8 bases aligning to TRBD1. Trimming removed 0 bases from V and 4 bases from J; junction bases left unmatched: 5. CDR1 and CDR2 (germline): SGHNT, YYREEE (reference sequence). The CDR3 consists of 15 residues.

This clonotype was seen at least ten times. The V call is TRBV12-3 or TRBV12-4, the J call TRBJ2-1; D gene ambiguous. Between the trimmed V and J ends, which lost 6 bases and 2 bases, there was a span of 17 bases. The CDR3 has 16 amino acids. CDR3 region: CASSPLQMPAYNEQFF. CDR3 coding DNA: TGTGCCAGCAGCCCGTTACAGATGCCGGCCTACAATGAGCAGTTCTTC.

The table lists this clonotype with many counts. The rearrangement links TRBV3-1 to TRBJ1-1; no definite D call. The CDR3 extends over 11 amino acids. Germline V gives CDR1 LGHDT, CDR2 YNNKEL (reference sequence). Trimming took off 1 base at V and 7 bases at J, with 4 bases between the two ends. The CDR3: CASSQGFEAFF. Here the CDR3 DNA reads TGTGCCAGCAGCCAAGGGTTTGAAGCTTTCTTT. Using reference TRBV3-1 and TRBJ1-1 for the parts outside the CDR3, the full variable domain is DTAVSQTPKYLVTQMGNDKSIKCEQNLGHDTMYWYKQDSKKFLKIMFSYNNKELIINETVPNRFSPKSPDKAHLNLHINSLELGDSAVYFCASSQGFEAFFGQGTRLTVV.

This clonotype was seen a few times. CDR3 region: CASSPRASGRDTQYF. In DNA form, the CDR3 reads TGTGCCAGCAGCCCCCGAGCTAGCGGGAGAGATACGCAGTATTTT. The rearrangement uses TRBV7-3 and TRBJ2-3; 10 bases map to TRBD2. With 5 bases clipped from V and 5 bases from J, the junction kept 7 bases outside the gene matches. This CDR3 is built from 15 residues. Germline loops: CDR1 SGHTA, CDR2 FQGTGA.

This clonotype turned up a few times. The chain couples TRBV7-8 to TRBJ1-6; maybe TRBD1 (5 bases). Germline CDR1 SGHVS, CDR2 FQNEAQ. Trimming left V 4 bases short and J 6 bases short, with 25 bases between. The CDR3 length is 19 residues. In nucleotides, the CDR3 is TGTGCCAGCAGCTCCACCACCGGATGGGGGGGTGCCCTTAATTCACCCCTCCACTTT. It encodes CASSSTTGWGGALNSPLHF.

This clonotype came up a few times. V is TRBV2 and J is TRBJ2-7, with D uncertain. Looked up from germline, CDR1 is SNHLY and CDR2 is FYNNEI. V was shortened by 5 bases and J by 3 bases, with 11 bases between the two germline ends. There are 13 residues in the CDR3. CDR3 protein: CASSIARGYEQYF. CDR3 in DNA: TGTGCCAGCAGTATCGCCAGAGGCTACGAGCAGTACTTC.